Each of the 25 T cell receptor beta chains below was sequenced from the same sample in a study of T cells after yellow fever vaccination (dated by TCRdb to the late 2010s). This specimen's treatment or condition label, per the study, means: live attenuated yellow fever vaccine strain. Library construction relied on 5' RACE. Data came from an Illumina HiSeq 2500. Through fastp at Q25 and MiXCR, TCRdb rebuilt clones from the public reads, retaining in-frame beta chains. Under each unique CDR3 protein, matching rows form one entry showing the most common genes and DNA. The sample data list 500,000 to 650,000 distinct CDR3 sequences, and less than 20% of these were observed just once. 17% of the sample is held by the ten biggest clonotypes. The specimen was PBMCs, collected less than 6 days after the first yellow fever vaccination. The origin of the receptors is a man younger than 30 who received the YFV17D yellow fever vaccine.

This clonotype was detected only a few times. The CDR3 does not end in the conserved phenylalanine or tryptophan, so this is likely a read error. V and J are TRBV29-1 and TRBJ1-2, with 7 bases aligning to TRBD1. CDR3 length equals 14 residues. The ends lost 5 bases at V and 4 bases at J; junction bases unmatched: 10. Germline CDR1 and CDR2: SQVTM and ANQGSEA. The CDR3 sequence is CSVSRQGYGYGYTL. The CDR3 nucleotides are TGCAGCGTTAGCCGACAGGGCTATGGCTATGGCTACACCCTC.

This clonotype showed up many times. This sequence joins TRBV6-5 and TRBJ1-5; weak D call: TRBD1 (6 bases). CDR1 and CDR2 from the germline V gene are MNHEY and SVGAGI. This CDR3 is 14 amino acids long. V was shortened by 4 bases and J by 1 base, with 8 bases between the two germline ends. Written as DNA, the CDR3 is TGTGCCAGCAGTTCCCAGGGGAGCAATCAGCCCCAGCATTTT. Amino acid sequence: CASSSQGSNQPQHF.

Concerning this clonotype: A junction boundary mismatches the germline segment, possibly from a read error. The V and J genes are TRBV7-7 and TRBJ2-5, with D possibly matching TRBD2 (6 bases). The CDR3 has 16 residues. In germline, CDR1 is SSHAT, CDR2 FNYEAQ (reference sequence). CDR3 bases: TGTGCTAGCAGCTTAGATTCGGTGGGGGGTGTAGAGACCCAGTACTTC. It yields the protein CASSLDSVGGVETQYF.

In its sample, this clonotype was seen a few times. The chain links TRBV4-3 to TRBJ2-7, with D perhaps TRBD1 (5 bases). The CDR3 spans 14 residues. CDR1 is LGHNA, CDR2 YSLEER, per germline. Trimming cost V 1 base and J 1 base, with 8 bases left between them. CDR3 loop: CASSQGGPSYEQYV. CDR3 DNA sequence: TGCGCCAGCAGCCAAGGGGGCCCTTCCTACGAGCAGTACGTC.

A note on this clonotype: Possible read error: a much larger clone is one base away. The chain links TRBV18 to TRBJ2-7, with D tentatively TRBD2 (6 bases). The CDR3 runs 15 residues. The germline CDR1 and CDR2 sequences are KGHSH and LQKENI. The V gene lost 4 bases and the J gene lost 5 bases, with 18 bases spanning the gap. The CDR3 region is CASSLGAEGINEQYF. In nucleotides, the CDR3 is TGTGCCAGCTCACTCGGAGCGGAGGGTATCAACGAGCAGTACTTC.

This chain connects TRBV7-2 to TRBJ2-2; a weak D match, TRBD2 (7 bases). Trimming took off 5 bases at V and 6 bases at J, with 13 bases between the two ends. This CDR3 is 14 amino acids long. Germline V gene lookup returns CDR1 SGHTA and CDR2 FQGNSA. CDR3 bases: TGTGCCAGCAGCCGAGGGGGGGGTTCCGGGGAGCTGTTTTTT. Protein product: CASSRGGGSGELFF.

This clonotype was counted between two and nine times. This chain links TRBV6-5 with TRBJ1-1; D perhaps matches TRBD1 (6 bases). The CDR3 is made up of 17 amino acids. V was cut by 3 bases and J by 0 bases, with 17 bases left in between. Germline-derived CDR1 and CDR2 are MNHEY and SVGAGI. The CDR3 DNA follows: TGTGCCAGCAGTTATTCCCGTCGAGGGGGAATGAACACTGAAGCTTTCTTT. It specifies CASSYSRRGGMNTEAFF.

The chain has TRBV5-4 and TRBJ2-1; 15 bases map to TRBD2. V lost 5 bases to trimming and J lost 0 bases; unmatched junction nucleotides: 6. Germline V gives CDR1 SGHNT, CDR2 YYREEE (reference sequence). The CDR3 covers 18 residues. CDR3 sequence (DNA): TGTGCCAGCAGTCCCGGGACTAGCGGGGGGAGCTCCTACAATGAGCAGTTCTTC. Protein product: CASSPGTSGGSSYNEQFF.

This clonotype has just a few counts. This chain joins TRBV15 and TRBJ2-4; D might be TRBD1 (6 bases). With 0 bases removed from V and 0 bases from J, the gap between germline ends came to 15 bases. The CDR3 runs to 18 residues. Looked up from germline, CDR1 is LNHNV and CDR2 is YYDKDF (reference sequence). DNA of the CDR3: TGTGCCACCAGCAGAGATATCGGGACACCAATAGCCAAAAACATTCAGTACTTC. Encoded protein: CATSRDIGTPIAKNIQYF.

The V gene is TRBV5-1, the J gene TRBJ2-3; 10 bases align to TRBD2. Germline assignment: CDR1 SGHRS and CDR2 YFSETQ. V trimming: 2 bases; J trimming: 1 base; junction bases outside the gene matches: 7. CDR3 length equals 17 residues. The CDR3 loop reads CASSFLAGAAGTDTQYF. The CDR3 DNA sequence: TGCGCCAGCAGCTTTCTAGCGGGGGCAGCTGGCACAGATACGCAGTATTTT. Looking up the rest from reference TRBV5-1 and TRBJ2-3 gives the full variable domain: KAGVTQTPRYLIKTRGQQVTLSCSPISGHRSVSWYQQTPGQGLQFLFEYFSETQRNKGNFPGRFSGRQFSNSRSEMNVSTLELGDSALYLCASSFLAGAAGTDTQYFGPGTRLTVL.

V and J are TRBV7-9 and TRBJ1-1, with a possible D match to TRBD1 (5 bases). CDR3 length: 13 amino acids. Trimming pared 5 bases from V and 4 bases from J, leaving 11 bases between. Germline CDR1 SEHNR, CDR2 FQNEAQ (reference sequence). This CDR3 reads CASSRTPTTEAFF. The CDR3 DNA is TGTGCCAGCAGCAGGACACCTACCACTGAAGCTTTCTTT.

This clonotype was counted only a few times. The V gene is TRBV6-5, the J gene TRBJ1-2, with D possibly matching TRBD1 (5 bases). Germline V CDR1 and CDR2: MNHEY, SVGAGI. Trimming left V 1 base short and J 10 bases short, with 13 bases between. This CDR3 has 13 amino acids. CDR3 sequence: CASSYWGGYAYTF. The CDR3 DNA reads as TGTGCCAGCAGTTACTGGGGGGGGTACGCCTACACCTTC.

This clonotype was picked up many times. The rearrangement joins TRBV11-3 to TRBJ2-1, with D possibly matching TRBD2 (5 bases). The germline V and J ends were trimmed by 4 bases and 6 bases, with 10 bases remaining between them. CDR1 is SGHNT, CDR2 YENEEA, per germline. The CDR3 runs to 13 residues. CDR3 in amino acids: CASSSGGFNEQFF. In DNA, the CDR3 is TGTGCCAGCAGCTCAGGAGGCTTCAATGAGCAGTTCTTC.

This clonotype was observed at least ten times. This chain connects TRBV5-1 to TRBJ2-3, with D perhaps matching TRBD1 (5 bases). The CDR3 contains 18 residues. Germline V gene data show CDR1 as SGHRS and CDR2 as YFSETQ. V was pared by 3 bases and J by 4 bases, with 24 bases between. For the CDR3, the DNA is TGCGCCAGCAGCTGGGCCCCCGTCTTGGCAGGGCGAGCAGATACGCAGTATTTT. Its protein product is CASSWAPVLAGRADTQYF.

There are many counts of this clonotype. The V and J genes are TRBV3-1 and TRBJ2-7; TRBD1 might be the D (7 bases). The germline V gene has CDR1 LGHDT and CDR2 YNNKEL (reference sequence). Trimming stripped 0 bases from V and 9 bases from J, with 12 bases between. There are 13 residues in the CDR3. Written as DNA, the CDR3 is TGTGCCAGCAGCCAAGAACAGGGGCGGGGGCAGTACTTC. Amino acids: CASSQEQGRGQYF.

The table lists this clonotype with a few counts. The chain recombines TRBV29-1 with TRBJ1-1; D is uncertain. The germline V gene encodes CDR1 SQVTM and CDR2 ANQGSEA. The CDR3 loop spans 10 amino acids. CDR3 DNA sequence: TGCAGTGGGCGCAACACTGAAGCTTTCTTT. Its translation: CSGRNTEAFF.

CDR3 sequence reads: CASSRTGGGLNGPQHF. CDR3 bases: TGCGCCAGCAGCCGGACAGGGGGCGGCTTGAATGGGCCCCAGCATTTT. The chain is built from TRBV4-1 and TRBJ1-5, with 11 bases aligning to TRBD1. The trim removed 4 bases at V and 9 bases at J, leaving 11 bases unmatched. The germline V gene has CDR1 MGHRA and CDR2 YSYEKL. This CDR3 comprises 16 residues.

This chain connects TRBV10-1 to TRBJ2-7; 12 nucleotides line up with TRBD1. CDR3 length: 13 residues. Germline V gene data show CDR1 as WNHNN and CDR2 as SYGVQD (reference sequence). J gave up 5 bases and V 11 bases, and 7 bases lay outside the gene matches. The DNA of the CDR3 is TGCGCCGGAAACGGGACAGGGGGCGACGAGCAGTACGTC. Translated, it gives CAGNGTGGDEQYV.

In its sample, this clonotype was seen a few times. This sequence joins TRBV10-3 and TRBJ2-3, with no clear D. Germline assignment: CDR1 ENHRY and CDR2 SYGVKD. V gave up 0 bases and J gave up 4 bases, with 11 bases separating them. The CDR3 is made up of 15 amino acids. CDR3 nucleotides: TGTGCCATCAGTGAGTCGATCGGGTCGCCAGATACGCAGTATTTT. This encodes CAISESIGSPDTQYF.

This clonotype was counted a few times. The V and J genes are TRBV4-3 and TRBJ1-1; the D is unclear. This CDR3 region has 14 residues. Germline lookup yields CDR1 LGHNA and CDR2 YSLEER. Trimming shortened V by 0 bases and J by 4 bases, and 9 bases separated the two germline ends. In nucleotides, the CDR3 is TGCGCCAGCAGCCAAGATGGTATGGGCACTGAAGCTTTCTTT. It specifies CASSQDGMGTEAFF.

The genes are TRBV29-1 and TRBJ2-3, with D unresolved. Germline V gene data show CDR1 as SQVTM and CDR2 as ANQGSEA. The CDR3 runs 15 residues. V was shortened by 6 bases and J by 0 bases, with 16 bases between the two germline ends. In nucleotides, the CDR3 is TGCAGCGTACGGGCCGCACCATTTAGCACAGATACGCAGTATTTT. It encodes CSVRAAPFSTDTQYF.

The chain joins TRBV7-2 to TRBJ2-7, with 9 bases matching TRBD1. The CDR3 spans 15 residues. V shed 2 bases, J shed 5 bases, and the junction held 7 bases outside the gene matches. Germline assignment: CDR1 SGHTA and CDR2 FQGNSA. The CDR3 protein is CASSLKGTGIHEQYF. The CDR3 nucleotides are TGTGCCAGCAGCTTAAAAGGGACAGGGATCCACGAGCAGTACTTC. The full variable domain, in which reference TRBV7-2 and TRBJ2-7 provide the parts outside the CDR3, is GAGVSQSPSNKVTEKGKDVELRCDPISGHTALYWYRQSLGQGLEFLIYFQGNSAPDKSGLPSDRFSAERTGGSVSTLTIQRTQQEDSAVYLCASSLKGTGIHEQYFGPGTRLTVT.

This clonotype was recorded a few times. V is TRBV30 and J is TRBJ1-4; no firm D call. The CDR3 is made up of 12 amino acids. V shed 1 base and J shed 7 bases, with 7 bases lying between them. Germline V gives CDR1 GTSNPN, CDR2 SVGIG (reference sequence). DNA for the CDR3: TGTGCCTGGAGTGGATTCGGTGAAAAACTGTTTTTT. Its protein is CAWSGFGEKLFF.

In its sample, this clonotype was seen a few times. The chain uses TRBV25-1 and TRBJ1-1; 11 bases agree with TRBD1. The germline V gene encodes CDR1 MGHDK and CDR2 SYGVNS. The CDR3 has 15 amino acids. J was trimmed by 5 bases and V by 8 bases; bases with no gene match: 10. The CDR3 sequence is CASSGQGVEYTEAFF. CDR3 sequence (DNA): TGTGCCAGCTCGGGACAGGGGGTGGAATATACTGAAGCTTTCTTT.

V gene TRBV27 combines with J gene TRBJ2-7; D is possibly TRBD2 (6 bases). Germline CDR1 MNHEY, CDR2 SMNVEV (reference sequence). This CDR3 comprises 15 residues. The V end was cut by 4 bases, the J end by 5 bases, with 18 bases between. DNA for the CDR3: TGTGCCAGCAGTTCCCGGGACTGGGGCGCGGACGAGCAGTACTTC. Translating it yields CASSSRDWGADEQYF.